These 16 T cell receptor beta chains share one sample of origin, sequenced in a study of monozygotic twins with inflammatory bowel disease. Reprocessing the 5' RACE reads, TCRdb reports a single entry for every CDR3 protein and omits DNA. There are about 380,000 distinct CDR3 sequences in the sample, with just over 2.5% held by the top ten. Sequenced input: blood. These receptors originate from a human donor with ulcerative colitis or Crohn's disease, or a healthy co-twin of an affected twin (not recorded which).

The CDR3 region is CASNDRGESTDTQYF. The chain joins TRBV28 to TRBJ2-3; lacking DNA, the TRBD1 call made by TCRdb goes unchecked. This CDR3 has 15 residues. Germline V gene lookup returns CDR1 MDHEN and CDR2 SYDVKM.

This chain joins TRBV7-2 and TRBJ2-2; TCRdb lists TRBD1, though no DNA is available to test this call. This CDR3 contains 15 residues. The V gene's germline CDR1 is SGHTA and CDR2 FQGNSA. The CDR3 sequence: CASSKDRAVAGELFF.

The genes are TRBV16 and TRBJ2-5. Germline CDR1 is KGHSY and CDR2 is FQNENV. The CDR3 sequence is 14 residues long. CDR3 in amino acids: CASCTSSVQETQYF.

J is TRBJ2-7 and V is TRBV7-6; TCRdb returns TRBD1, unconfirmable since there is no DNA. Germline values: CDR1 SGHVS, CDR2 FNYEAQ. This CDR3 is 15 amino acids long. The chain's CDR3 is CASSLVGGTVREQYF.

The chain has TRBV4-3 and TRBJ2-7; TCRdb's D gene call, TRBD1, goes unchecked for lack of DNA. The CDR3 loop spans 14 amino acids. Germline V gene sequence: CDR1 LGHNA, CDR2 YSLEER. CDR3 protein: CASSLRGLSGEQYF.

The V gene is TRBV12-5, the J gene TRBJ2-1; the TCRdb D gene call, TRBD1, has no DNA to confirm it. This CDR3 contains 14 residues. Germline V gene data show CDR1 as LGHNT and CDR2 as FRNRAP. The CDR3 loop is CASGSGGPRNEQFF. The entire variable domain, with the rest obtained from reference TRBV12-5 and TRBJ2-1, is as follows: DARVTQTPRHKVTEMGQEVTMRCQPILGHNTVFWYRQTMMQGLELLAYFRNRAPLDDSGMPKDRFSAEMPDATLATLKIQPSEPRDSAVYFCASGSGGPRNEQFFGPGTRLTVL.

This chain joins TRBV5-5 and TRBJ1-4; TCRdb names TRBD1, which stays unverified in the absence of DNA. This CDR3 is built from 17 residues. Germline CDR1 reads SGHKS; CDR2 reads YYEKEE (reference sequence). The CDR3: CASSPYPHRGFNEKLFF.

The rearrangement links TRBV12-3 or TRBV12-4 to TRBJ2-7. This CDR3 has 11 residues. This CDR3 is CASSFSYEQYF.

V is TRBV10-3 and J is TRBJ2-7; checking the TCRdb D call of TRBD1 is not possible without DNA. Germline-derived CDR1 and CDR2 are ENHRY and SYGVKD. This CDR3 region has 14 residues. The CDR3 is CAISVGQVSYEQYF.

This chain's CDR3 is CASSPGRGAYNEQFF. The J gene is TRBJ2-1, the V gene TRBV7-2; TCRdb's D call of TRBD1 is untestable without DNA. This CDR3 is built from 15 residues. CDR1 SGHTA and CDR2 FQGNSA come from the germline V gene.

The CDR3 region is CASTSGNQPQHF. This rearrangement joins TRBV6-5 to TRBJ1-5. The CDR3 loop spans 12 amino acids. The germline gives CDR1 MNHEY, CDR2 SVGAGI.

This chain connects TRBV5-1 to TRBJ2-2; the D gene TCRdb calls, TRBD1, cannot be checked with no DNA. This CDR3 has 14 residues. The V gene's germline CDR1 is SGHRS and CDR2 YFSETQ. The CDR3 sequence: CASDRGQGAGELFF.

The chain uses TRBV3-1 and TRBJ2-7; lacking DNA, the TRBD1 call made by TCRdb goes unchecked. CDR3 size: 17 residues. Germline CDR1 is LGHDT and CDR2 is YNNKEL (reference sequence). CDR3 sequence: CASSLKNQWTGPLRQYF.

The chain has TRBV24-1 and TRBJ2-2; as DNA is missing, the TRBD1 call by TCRdb cannot be tested. There are 13 residues in the CDR3. Germline-derived CDR1 and CDR2 are KGHDR and SFDVKD. CDR3: CATSVRSHGELFF.

The chain links TRBV27 to TRBJ1-5. This CDR3 is 18 amino acids long. Germline CDR1 is MNHEY and CDR2 is SMNVEV (reference sequence). CDR3 sequence reads: CASSLNFRFRDSNQPQHF.

The V and J genes are TRBV5-1 and TRBJ1-2; there is no DNA to check the TCRdb D call of TRBD1. Looked up from germline, CDR1 is SGHRS and CDR2 is YFSETQ. The CDR3 is made up of 13 amino acids. CDR3: CASSPDRIGGYTF.